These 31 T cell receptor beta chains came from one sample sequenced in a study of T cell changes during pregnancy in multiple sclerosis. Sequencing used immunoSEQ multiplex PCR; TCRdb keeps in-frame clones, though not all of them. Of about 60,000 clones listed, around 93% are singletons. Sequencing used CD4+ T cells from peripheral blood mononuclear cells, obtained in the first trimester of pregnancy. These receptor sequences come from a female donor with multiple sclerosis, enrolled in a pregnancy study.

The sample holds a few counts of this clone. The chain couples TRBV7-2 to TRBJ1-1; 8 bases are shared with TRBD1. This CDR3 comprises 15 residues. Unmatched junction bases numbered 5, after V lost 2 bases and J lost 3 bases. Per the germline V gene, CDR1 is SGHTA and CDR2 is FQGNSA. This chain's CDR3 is CASSLLRDRYTEAFF. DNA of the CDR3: TGTGCCAGCAGCTTATTGCGGGACAGGTACACTGAAGCTTTCTTT.

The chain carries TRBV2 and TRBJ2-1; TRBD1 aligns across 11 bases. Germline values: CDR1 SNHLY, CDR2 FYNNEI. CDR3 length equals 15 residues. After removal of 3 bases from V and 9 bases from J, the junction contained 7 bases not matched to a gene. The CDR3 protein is CASSEGGQGAVEQFF. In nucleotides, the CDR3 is TGTGCCAGCAGTGAGGGAGGACAGGGGGCGGTTGAGCAGTTCTTC.

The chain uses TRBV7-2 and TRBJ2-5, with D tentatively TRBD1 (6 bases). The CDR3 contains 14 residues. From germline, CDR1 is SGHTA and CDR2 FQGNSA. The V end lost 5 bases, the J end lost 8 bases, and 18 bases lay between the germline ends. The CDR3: CASSRTALKGTQYF. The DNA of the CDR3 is TGTGCCAGCAGCAGGACAGCGCTTAAAGGCACCCAGTACTTC.

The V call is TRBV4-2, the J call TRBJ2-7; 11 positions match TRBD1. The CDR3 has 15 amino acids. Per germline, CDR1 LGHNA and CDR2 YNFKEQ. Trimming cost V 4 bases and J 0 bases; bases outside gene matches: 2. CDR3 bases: TGTGCCAGCAGCCCCGGGACAGGGGGCTCCTACGAGCAGTACTTC. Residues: CASSPGTGGSYEQYF.

CDR3 in amino acids: CASSSGQISGNTIYF. The CDR3 coding sequence is TGTGCCAGTAGCTCCGGACAGATCTCTGGAAACACCATATATTTT. The chain couples TRBV19 to TRBJ1-3; D is perhaps TRBD1 (6 bases). This CDR3 contains 15 residues. V was pared by 6 bases and J by 0 bases, with 12 bases between. Germline loops: CDR1 LNHDA, CDR2 SQIVND (reference sequence).

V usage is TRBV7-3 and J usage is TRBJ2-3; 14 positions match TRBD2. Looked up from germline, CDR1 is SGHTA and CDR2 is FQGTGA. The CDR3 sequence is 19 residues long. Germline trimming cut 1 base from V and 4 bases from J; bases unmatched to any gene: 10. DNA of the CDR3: TGTGCCAGCAGCTTAAGACTAGCGGGGGGGTCCGGAGTTCCAGATACGCAGTATTTT. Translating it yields CASSLRLAGGSGVPDTQYF.

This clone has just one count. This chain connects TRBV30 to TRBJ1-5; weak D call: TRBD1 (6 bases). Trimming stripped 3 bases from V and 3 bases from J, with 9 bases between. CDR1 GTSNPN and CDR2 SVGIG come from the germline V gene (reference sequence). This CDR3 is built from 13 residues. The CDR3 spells CAWSQGPNQPQHF. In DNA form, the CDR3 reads TGTGCCTGGAGCCAGGGGCCCAATCAGCCCCAGCATTTT.

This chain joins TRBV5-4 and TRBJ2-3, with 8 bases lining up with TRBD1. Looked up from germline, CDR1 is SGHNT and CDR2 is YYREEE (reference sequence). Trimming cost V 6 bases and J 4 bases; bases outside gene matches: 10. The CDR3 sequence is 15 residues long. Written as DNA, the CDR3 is TGTGCCAGCACAGGACAGGGCGTACGCGCAGATACGCAGTATTTT. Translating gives CASTGQGVRADTQYF. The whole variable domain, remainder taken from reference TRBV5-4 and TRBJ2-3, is ETGVTQSPTHLIKTRGQQVTLRCSSQSGHNTVSWYQQALGQGPQFIFQYYREEENGRGNFPPRFSGLQFPNYSSELNVNALELDDSALYLCASTGQGVRADTQYFGPGTRLTVL.

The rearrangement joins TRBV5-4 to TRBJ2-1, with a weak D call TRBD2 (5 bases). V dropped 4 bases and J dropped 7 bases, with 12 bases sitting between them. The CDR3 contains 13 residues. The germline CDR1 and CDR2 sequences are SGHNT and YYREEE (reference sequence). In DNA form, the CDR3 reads TGTGCCAGCAGCCACTCCCGCGGGAATGAGCAGTTCTTC. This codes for CASSHSRGNEQFF.

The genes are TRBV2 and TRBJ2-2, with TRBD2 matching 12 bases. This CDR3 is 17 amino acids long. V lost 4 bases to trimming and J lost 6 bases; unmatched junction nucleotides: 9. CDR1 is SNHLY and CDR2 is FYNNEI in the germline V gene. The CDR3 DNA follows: TGTGCCAGCAGTGTTCTAGCGGGGGGGCCGGGCGCCGGGGAGCTGTTTTTT. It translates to CASSVLAGGPGAGELFF.

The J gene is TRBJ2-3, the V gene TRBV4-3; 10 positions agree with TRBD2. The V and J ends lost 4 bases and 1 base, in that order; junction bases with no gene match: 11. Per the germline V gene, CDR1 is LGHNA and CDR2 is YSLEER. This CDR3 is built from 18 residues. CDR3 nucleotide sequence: TGCGCCAGCAGCCGGATGACCGGGACTAGCGAGGGCACAGATACGCAGTATTTT. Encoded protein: CASSRMTGTSEGTDTQYF.

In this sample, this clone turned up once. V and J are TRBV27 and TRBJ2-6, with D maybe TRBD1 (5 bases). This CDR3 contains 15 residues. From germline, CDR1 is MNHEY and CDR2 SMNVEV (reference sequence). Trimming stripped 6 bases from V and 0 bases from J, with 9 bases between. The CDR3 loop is CASSPQGSGANVLTF. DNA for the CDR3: TGTGCCAGCAGCCCTCAGGGCTCTGGGGCCAACGTCCTGACTTTC.

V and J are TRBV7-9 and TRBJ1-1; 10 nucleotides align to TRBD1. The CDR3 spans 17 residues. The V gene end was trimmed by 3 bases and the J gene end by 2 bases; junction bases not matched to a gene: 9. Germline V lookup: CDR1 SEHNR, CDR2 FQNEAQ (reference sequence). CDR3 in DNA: TGTGCCAGCAGCTTTGGACAGGGGGTTTTGGGAAACACTGAAGCTTTCTTT. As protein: CASSFGQGVLGNTEAFF. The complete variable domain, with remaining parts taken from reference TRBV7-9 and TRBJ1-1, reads DTGVSQNPRHKITKRGQNVTFRCDPISEHNRLYWYRQTLGQGPEFLTYFQNEAQLEKSRLLSDRFSAERPKGSFSTLEIQRTEQGDSAMYLCASSFGQGVLGNTEAFFGQGTRLTVV.

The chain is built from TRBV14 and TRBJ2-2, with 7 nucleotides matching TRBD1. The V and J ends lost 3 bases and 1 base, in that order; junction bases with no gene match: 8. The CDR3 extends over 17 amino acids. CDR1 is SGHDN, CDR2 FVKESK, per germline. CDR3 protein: CASSHRRGTVNTGELFF. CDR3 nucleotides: TGTGCCAGCAGCCACCGTAGGGGGACAGTGAACACCGGGGAGCTGTTTTTT.

The CDR3 bases are TGTGCCAGCACCTGGAGGGGGCCTAACTATGGCTACACCTTC. Its protein product is CASTWRGPNYGYTF. This chain connects TRBV2 to TRBJ1-2; 7 bases line up with TRBD1. Trimming at V came to 7 bases and at J to 0 bases, leaving 5 bases not matched to a gene. CDR3 length: 14 residues. CDR1 and CDR2 (germline): SNHLY, FYNNEI.

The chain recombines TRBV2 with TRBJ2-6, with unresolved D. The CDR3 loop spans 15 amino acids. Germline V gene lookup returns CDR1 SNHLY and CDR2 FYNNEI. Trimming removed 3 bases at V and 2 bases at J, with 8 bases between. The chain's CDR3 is CASSETDTGANVLTF. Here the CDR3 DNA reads TGTGCCAGCAGTGAGACTGATACTGGGGCCAACGTCCTGACTTTC.

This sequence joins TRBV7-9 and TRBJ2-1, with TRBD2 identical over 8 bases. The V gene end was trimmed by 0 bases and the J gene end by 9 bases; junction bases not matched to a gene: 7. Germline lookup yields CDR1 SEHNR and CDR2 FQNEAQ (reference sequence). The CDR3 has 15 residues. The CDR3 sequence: CASSLASGGVREQFF. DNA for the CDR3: TGTGCCAGCAGCTTAGCGAGCGGGGGTGTTCGTGAGCAGTTCTTC.

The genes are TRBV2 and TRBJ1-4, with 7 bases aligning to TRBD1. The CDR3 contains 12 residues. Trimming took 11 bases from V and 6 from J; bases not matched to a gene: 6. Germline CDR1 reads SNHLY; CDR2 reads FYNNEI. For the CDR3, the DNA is TGTGCCGGTCAAGGGGGCCATGAAAAACTGTTTTTT. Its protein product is CAGQGGHEKLFF.

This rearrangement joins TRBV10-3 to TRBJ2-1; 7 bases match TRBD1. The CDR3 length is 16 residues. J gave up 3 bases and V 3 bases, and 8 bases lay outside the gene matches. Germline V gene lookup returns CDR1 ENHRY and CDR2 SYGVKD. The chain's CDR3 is CAISDRQQGNYNEQFF. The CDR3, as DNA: TGTGCCATCAGTGATCGCCAACAGGGGAACTACAATGAGCAGTTCTTC.

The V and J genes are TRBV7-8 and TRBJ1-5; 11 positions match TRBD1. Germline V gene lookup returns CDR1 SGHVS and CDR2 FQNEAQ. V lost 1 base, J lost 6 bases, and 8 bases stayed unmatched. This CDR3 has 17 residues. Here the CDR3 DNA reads TGTGCCAGCAGCTTAGGCGCCGGGGGGACAGGGGGTCAGCCCCAGCATTTT. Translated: CASSLGAGGTGGQPQHF.

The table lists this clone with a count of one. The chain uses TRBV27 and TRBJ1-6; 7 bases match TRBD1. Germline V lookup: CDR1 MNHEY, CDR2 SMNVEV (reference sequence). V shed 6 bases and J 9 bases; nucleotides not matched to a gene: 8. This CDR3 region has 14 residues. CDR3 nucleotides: TGTGCCAGCAGGGGACAGCCCTGGGGTTCACCCCTCCACTTT. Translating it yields CASRGQPWGSPLHF.

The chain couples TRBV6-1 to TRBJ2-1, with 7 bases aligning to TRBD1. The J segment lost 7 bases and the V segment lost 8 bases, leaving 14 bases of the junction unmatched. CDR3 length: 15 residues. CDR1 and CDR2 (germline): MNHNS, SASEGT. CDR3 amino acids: CASSSGTVPQNEQFF. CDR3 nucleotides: TGTGCCAGCTCCTCCGGGACAGTACCCCAAAATGAGCAGTTCTTC.

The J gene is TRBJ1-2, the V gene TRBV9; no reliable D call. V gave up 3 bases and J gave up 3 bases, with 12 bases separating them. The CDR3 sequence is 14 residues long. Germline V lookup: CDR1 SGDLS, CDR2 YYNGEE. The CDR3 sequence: CASSAQVGYYGYTF. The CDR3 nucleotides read TGTGCCAGCAGCGCCCAGGTGGGCTACTATGGCTACACCTTC.

This CDR3 reads CASSSGQPAKTQYF. The CDR3 coding sequence is TGCGCCAGCAGCTCGGGACAGCCGGCTAAGACCCAGTACTTC. The chain has TRBV5-1 and TRBJ2-5; 7 nucleotides agree with TRBD1. The CDR3 is 14 amino acids. V shed 3 bases, J shed 6 bases, and the junction held 8 bases outside the gene matches. Germline CDR1 SGHRS, CDR2 YFSETQ. Filled out from reference TRBV5-1 and TRBJ2-5, the complete variable domain reads KAGVTQTPRYLIKTRGQQVTLSCSPISGHRSVSWYQQTPGQGLQFLFEYFSETQRNKGNFPGRFSGRQFSNSRSEMNVSTLELGDSALYLCASSSGQPAKTQYFGPGTRLLVL.

The CDR3 here is CASSQDLGGVGSLHF. The CDR3 DNA reads as TGCGCCAGCAGCCAAGATCTGGGGGGTGTGGGATCCCTCCACTTT. V is TRBV4-3 and J is TRBJ1-6; D might be TRBD1 (5 bases). The CDR3 spans 15 residues. V was trimmed by 0 bases and J by 14 bases, leaving 17 bases between them. Germline V gene sequence: CDR1 LGHNA, CDR2 YSLEER.

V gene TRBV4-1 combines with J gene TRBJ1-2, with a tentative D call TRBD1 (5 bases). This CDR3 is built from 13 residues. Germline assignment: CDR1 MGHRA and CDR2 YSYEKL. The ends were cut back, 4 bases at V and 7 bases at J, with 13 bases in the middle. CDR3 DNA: TGCGCCAGCAGCCTCGGGCAGGGTTTTGGCTACACCTTC. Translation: CASSLGQGFGYTF.

The CDR3 loop reads CASSGMRLDTQYF. CDR3 in DNA: TGTGCCAGCAGCGGTATGAGGTTAGATACGCAGTATTTT. This chain uses TRBV9 with TRBJ2-3; no definite D call. From germline, CDR1 is SGDLS and CDR2 YYNGEE. V was cut by 3 bases and J by 5 bases, with 10 bases left in between. The CDR3 is 13 residues long.

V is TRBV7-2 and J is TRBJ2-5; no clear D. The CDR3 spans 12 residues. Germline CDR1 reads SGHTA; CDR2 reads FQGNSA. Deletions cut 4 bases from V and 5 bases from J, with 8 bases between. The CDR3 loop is CASSSNPETQYF. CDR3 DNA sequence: TGTGCCAGCAGCTCTAACCCGGAGACCCAGTACTTC.

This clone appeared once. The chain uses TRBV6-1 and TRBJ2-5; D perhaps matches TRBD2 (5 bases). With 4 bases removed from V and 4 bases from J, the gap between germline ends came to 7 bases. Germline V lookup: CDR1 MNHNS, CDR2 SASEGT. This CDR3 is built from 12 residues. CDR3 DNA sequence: TGTGCCAGCAGTGTACGGGGAGAGACCCAGTACTTC. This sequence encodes CASSVRGETQYF.

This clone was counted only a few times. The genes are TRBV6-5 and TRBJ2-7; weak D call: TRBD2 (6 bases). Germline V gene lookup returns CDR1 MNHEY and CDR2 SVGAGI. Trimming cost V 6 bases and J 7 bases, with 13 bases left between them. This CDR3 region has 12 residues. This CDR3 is CASRGGAMEQYF. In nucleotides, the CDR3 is TGTGCCAGCAGGGGCGGGGCGATGGAGCAGTACTTC.

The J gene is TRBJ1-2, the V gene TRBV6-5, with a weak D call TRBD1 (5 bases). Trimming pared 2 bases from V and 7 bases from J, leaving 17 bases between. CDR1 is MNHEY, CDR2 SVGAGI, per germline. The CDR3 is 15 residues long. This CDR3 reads CASSYDPTQGGGYTF. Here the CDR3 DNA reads TGTGCCAGCAGTTACGATCCGACCCAGGGAGGTGGCTACACCTTC.